This record looks at one T cell receptor beta chain sequence and its context. Antigen: not known. This sample is drawn from a study of beta chain features in type 1 diabetes. Study-level points and caveats: TCRB repertoires of naive, central memory and Treg cells appeared more similar among patients than among healthy donors.

Investigators reverse transcribed all isolated RNA, so they sequenced expressed TCRB transcripts. Using immunoSEQ multiplex PCR, the repertoire was profiled, and TCRdb retains in-frame clones only, with some absent. The sample has about 320,000 clones, about 14% seen once. The CDR3 sequence is 15 residues long. V was clipped by 3 bases and J by 4 bases, with 13 bases between them. CDR1 and CDR2 from the germline V gene are LGHNA and YSLEER. Source material: central memory CD4+ T cells from blood. This rearrangement joins TRBV4-3 to TRBJ1-5; D uncertain. The clonotype was recovered from a young man in good health. The chain's CDR3 is CASSHAFPANQPQHF. The DNA of the CDR3 is TGCGCCAGCAGCCACGCTTTCCCGGCGAATCAGCCCCAGCATTTT.